This T cell receptor (beta chain) stems from a study of beta chain features in type 1 diabetes. Study-wide points: Fewer junction insertions and more nucleotide deletions appeared in type 1 diabetes patients. Type 1 diabetes patients showed a moderate but significant shortening of TCRB CDR3s in all four CD4+ subsets.

Every isolated RNA sample was fully reverse transcribed, so sequencing captured expressed TCRB transcripts. Sequenced by immunoSEQ multiplex PCR; TCRdb stores in-frame clones only, minus some. Among 330,000 or so clones listed, roughly an eighth were seen once. Regarding this clone: Its specificity is not known.

This CDR3 has 15 amino acids. CDR1 is SGHTA, CDR2 FQGNSA, per germline. Trimming at V came to 4 bases and at J to 6 bases, leaving 7 bases not matched to a gene. This chain uses TRBV7-2 with TRBJ2-2; 8 nucleotides agree with TRBD1. This receptor was taken from a young woman with type 1 diabetes. Sample: naive CD4+ T cells from blood. The CDR3 sequence is CASSYQTGVAGELFF. CDR3 sequence (DNA): TGTGCCAGCAGCTATCAGACAGGGGTAGCCGGGGAGCTGTTTTTT.